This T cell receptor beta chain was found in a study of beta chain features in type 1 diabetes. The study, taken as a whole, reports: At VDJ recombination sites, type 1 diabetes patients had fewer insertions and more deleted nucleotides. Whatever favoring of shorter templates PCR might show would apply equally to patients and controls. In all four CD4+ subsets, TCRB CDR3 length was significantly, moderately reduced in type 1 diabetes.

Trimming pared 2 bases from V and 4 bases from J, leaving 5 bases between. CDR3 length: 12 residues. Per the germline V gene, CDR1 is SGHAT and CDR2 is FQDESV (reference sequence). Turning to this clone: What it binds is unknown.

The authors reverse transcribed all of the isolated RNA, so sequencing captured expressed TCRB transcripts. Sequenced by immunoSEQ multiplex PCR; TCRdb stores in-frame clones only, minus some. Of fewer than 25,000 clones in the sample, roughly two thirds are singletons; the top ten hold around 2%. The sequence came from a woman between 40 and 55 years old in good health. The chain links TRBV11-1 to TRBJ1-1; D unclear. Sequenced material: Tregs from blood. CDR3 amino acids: CASSLTTTEAFF. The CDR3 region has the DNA TGTGCCAGCAGCTTAACAACCACTGAAGCTTTCTTT. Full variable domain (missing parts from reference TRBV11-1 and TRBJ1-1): EAEVAQSPRYKITEKSQAVAFWCDPISGHATLYWYRQILGQGPELLVQFQDESVVDDSQLPKDRFSAERLKGVDSTLKIQPAELGDSAMYLCASSLTTTEAFFGQGTRLTVV.